This T cell receptor beta chain was identified during a study of blood T cell repertoires in COVID-19. V was clipped by 6 bases and J by 0 bases, with 17 bases between them. Germline values: CDR1 KGHSH, CDR2 LQKENI. The CDR3 is 17 amino acids. Produced via immunoSEQ multiplex PCR; TCRdb's table is partial and in-frame only. The table has just over 300,000 clones, 90% seen once. The clonotype comes from a woman between 18 and 30 years old with acute COVID-19. What was sequenced was PBMCs or T cells enriched from blood (not recorded which). The chain links TRBV18 to TRBJ2-2; possible D gene TRBD2, 5 bases. CDR3 nucleotides: TGTGCCAGCTCCCCCTTTGGCGGGCTGTCGAACACCGGGGAGCTGTTTTTT. Residues: CASSPFGGLSNTGELFF.